One sample yielded the 6 T cell receptor beta chains listed below, sequenced in a study of cytotoxic CD8 clonotypes in ibrutinib-treated CLL (dated by TCRdb to the early 2020s). The sample's time point label, decoded: about 11 months on ibrutinib. The protocol used for the library was the immunoSEQ multiplex PCR assay. Not all clones reach the TCRdb copy of this immuneACCESS table, which keeps in-frame sequences only. Checked studies attribute under half of the gap to unresolved V genes and leave the rest unexplained. This sample lists roughly 63,000 clones; less than 75% were detected once. Roughly 14% of the sample comes from the top ten. The sample was PBMCs, taken after 12 months of ibrutinib treatment. The receptors here all came from a human donor with chronic lymphocytic leukemia.

The chain carries TRBV18 and TRBJ1-2, with no clear D. CDR1 KGHSH and CDR2 LQKENI come from the germline V gene. The CDR3 spans 13 residues. V shed 3 bases and J shed 8 bases, with 13 bases lying between them. The chain's CDR3 is CASSPVNTRGYTF. The CDR3 region has the DNA TGTGCCAGCTCACCTGTGAATACACGCGGCTACACCTTC.

Notes on this clone: At the DNA level, this CDR3 is encoded by other sequences in the same sample as well. This chain joins TRBV5-1 and TRBJ1-1; a possible D gene is TRBD1 (6 bases). The CDR3 extends over 17 amino acids. V dropped 2 bases and J dropped 2 bases, with 19 bases sitting between them. Germline lookup yields CDR1 SGHRS and CDR2 YFSETQ. In nucleotides, the CDR3 is TGCGCCAGCAGCTTAGGGGGTCAGCGGTTGGTAAACACTGAAGCTTTCTTT. Protein product: CASSLGGQRLVNTEAFF.

The chain couples TRBV10-3 to TRBJ1-4; 7 bases align to TRBD1. Looked up from germline, CDR1 is ENHRY and CDR2 is SYGVKD. The CDR3 is made up of 14 amino acids. Trimming cost V 11 bases and J 6 bases; bases outside gene matches: 12. The CDR3: CAVARGQGDEKLFF. In DNA, the CDR3 is TGTGCCGTGGCAAGGGGGCAGGGGGATGAAAAACTGTTTTTT.

This clone came up many times. V and J are TRBV7-2 and TRBJ2-1; 7 nucleotides align to TRBD2. The CDR3 loop spans 15 amino acids. V was clipped by 5 bases and J by 3 bases; unmatched bases: 7. Per the germline V gene, CDR1 is SGHTA and CDR2 is FQGNSA. The CDR3 region has the DNA TGTGCCAGCAGCCCCGGGACTAAAAACTACAATGAGCAGTTCTTC. Amino acids: CASSPGTKNYNEQFF.

The chain employs TRBV7-6 and TRBJ2-2, with D unclear. V was trimmed by 1 base and J by 5 bases, leaving 8 bases between them. Looked up from germline, CDR1 is SGHVS and CDR2 is FNYEAQ. CDR3 length equals 14 residues. CDR3 coding DNA: TGTGCCAGCAGCTTAGGGCTGAGGACCGGGGAGCTGTTTTTT. It translates to CASSLGLRTGELFF.

The V call is TRBV5-1, the J call TRBJ2-2; TRBD2 aligns across 8 bases. V was clipped by 4 bases and J by 6 bases; unmatched bases: 11. Looked up from germline, CDR1 is SGHRS and CDR2 is YFSETQ. CDR3 size: 16 residues. CDR3 loop: CASSPGGNKVSGELFF. CDR3 DNA sequence: TGCGCCAGCAGCCCGGGGGGGAACAAGGTATCCGGGGAGCTGTTTTTT. The variable domain in full, completed from reference TRBV5-1 and TRBJ2-2, reads KAGVTQTPRYLIKTRGQQVTLSCSPISGHRSVSWYQQTPGQGLQFLFEYFSETQRNKGNFPGRFSGRQFSNSRSEMNVSTLELGDSALYLCASSPGGNKVSGELFFGEGSRLTVL.